Following are 24 T cell receptor beta chains from one sample sequenced in a study of OX40 agonist ivuxolimab in advanced cancers. Some clones are missing from TCRdb's copy, which holds only in-frame ones; the method was immunoSEQ multiplex PCR. The sample lists more than 75,000 clones, 70% to 90% seen once, with around 5.1% in the top ten. The specimen was CD4+ or CD8+ T cells sorted from blood, collected in a trial of the OX40 agonist ivuxolimab. All receptors come from an adult with an advanced solid tumor such as melanoma, head and neck, liver or kidney cancer.

The gene calls are TRBV5-1 and TRBJ2-3; the match to TRBD1 covers 7 bases. Germline V gene lookup returns CDR1 SGHRS and CDR2 YFSETQ. With 4 bases clipped from V and 5 bases from J, the junction kept 7 bases outside the gene matches. This CDR3 spans 14 amino acids. CDR3 residues: CASSIGTDLDTQYF. Here the CDR3 DNA reads TGCGCCAGCAGCATCGGGACAGATTTAGATACGCAGTATTTT.

This clone appeared a few times. This chain links TRBV11-2 with TRBJ2-1; no firm D call. Looked up from germline, CDR1 is SGHAT and CDR2 is FQNNGV. The CDR3 has 17 residues. V lost 2 bases to trimming and J lost 0 bases, with 14 bases between them. This CDR3 is CASSLILQGGSYNEQFF. CDR3 nucleotide sequence: TGTGCCAGCAGCTTAATTTTGCAAGGTGGCTCCTACAATGAGCAGTTCTTC. Variable domain in full (rest from reference TRBV11-2 and TRBJ2-1): EAGVAQSPRYKIIEKRQSVAFWCNPISGHATLYWYQQILGQGPKLLIQFQNNGVVDDSQLPKDRFSAERLKGVDSTLKIQPAKLEDSAVYLCASSLILQGGSYNEQFFGPGTRLTVL.

The rearrangement uses TRBV4-2 and TRBJ1-2; 9 nucleotides align to TRBD1. The CDR3 has 13 amino acids. CDR1 and CDR2 from the germline V gene are LGHNA and YNFKEQ. The trim removed 1 base at V and 8 bases at J, leaving 2 bases unmatched. The CDR3 region is CASSQATGGGYTF. The CDR3 bases are TGTGCCAGCAGCCAAGCTACAGGGGGCGGCTACACCTTC.

The chain recombines TRBV5-6 with TRBJ1-2; D call uncertain. The germline CDR1 and CDR2 sequences are SGHDT and YYEEEE. V was trimmed by 3 bases and J by 7 bases, leaving 10 bases between them. There are 12 residues in the CDR3. The chain's CDR3 is CASSSIPGGYTF. CDR3 coding DNA: TGTGCCAGCAGCTCCATCCCTGGTGGCTACACCTTC.

The V gene is TRBV4-1, the J gene TRBJ2-3; 9 bases are shared with TRBD2. This CDR3 comprises 17 residues. The germline gives CDR1 MGHRA, CDR2 YSYEKL. The V gene end was trimmed by 4 bases and the J gene end by 6 bases; junction bases not matched to a gene: 14. The CDR3 is CASSLGLAGLLLDTQYF. As DNA, the CDR3 is TGCGCCAGCAGCCTAGGGCTAGCGGGGTTACTTCTCGATACGCAGTATTTT.

By sample share, this clone is medium-sized. The chain combines TRBV19 with TRBJ1-5, with a tentative D call TRBD1 (6 bases). V was shortened by 10 bases and J by 1 base, with 17 bases between the two germline ends. Per germline, CDR1 LNHDA and CDR2 SQIVND (reference sequence). The CDR3 length is 15 residues. CDR3 loop: CATSYGGRSNQPQHF. The CDR3 region has the DNA TGTGCCACTTCGTATGGGGGCAGGAGCAATCAGCCCCAGCATTTT.

This rearrangement joins TRBV19 to TRBJ2-3; no clear D gene. There are 13 residues in the CDR3. The germline gives CDR1 LNHDA, CDR2 SQIVND (reference sequence). Deletions cut 8 bases from V and 3 bases from J, with 12 bases between. The CDR3 loop is CASHQQLTDTQYF. The CDR3 DNA reads as TGTGCCAGTCATCAGCAACTAACAGATACGCAGTATTTT.

V gene TRBV7-2 combines with J gene TRBJ2-7, with D perhaps being TRBD1 or TRBD2 (5 bases each). Germline V gives CDR1 SGHTA, CDR2 FQGNSA. V was trimmed by 3 bases and J by 3 bases, leaving 18 bases between them. The CDR3 runs to 16 residues. In DNA form, the CDR3 reads TGTGCCAGCAGCTTGTTAGGTCAGGGAGCCATCTACGAGCAGTACTTC. It yields the protein CASSLLGQGAIYEQYF.

The gene calls are TRBV5-6 and TRBJ2-7; 10 bases fit TRBD1. Germline V gene sequence: CDR1 SGHDT, CDR2 YYEEEE. The V gene end was trimmed by 5 bases and the J gene end by 4 bases; junction bases not matched to a gene: 9. This CDR3 has 15 amino acids. The CDR3, as DNA: TGTGCCAGCAGACCCGGGACAGGGGCCCTTTACGAGCAGTACTTC. Translated: CASRPGTGALYEQYF.

The genes are TRBV4-3 and TRBJ1-2; TRBD1 might be the D (5 bases). CDR1 LGHNA and CDR2 YSLEER come from the germline V gene. V was trimmed by 0 bases and J by 7 bases, leaving 12 bases between them. This CDR3 is built from 14 residues. The CDR3, as DNA: TGCGCCAGCAGCCAAGATTTTCAGGGACCTGGCTACACCTTC. Protein product: CASSQDFQGPGYTF.

The rearrangement links TRBV27 to TRBJ1-1; D perhaps matches TRBD1 (6 bases). CDR3 length: 12 residues. Germline V CDR1 and CDR2: MNHEY, SMNVEV (reference sequence). Trimming left V 8 bases short and J 4 bases short, with 11 bases between. CDR3 DNA sequence: TGTGCCAGCGGAACAGGGAGCACTGAAGCTTTCTTT. Protein product: CASGTGSTEAFF.

The rearrangement uses TRBV27 and TRBJ2-1; 8 nucleotides align to TRBD2. There are 16 residues in the CDR3. From germline, CDR1 is MNHEY and CDR2 SMNVEV (reference sequence). J was trimmed by 0 bases and V by 5 bases; bases with no gene match: 6. The CDR3 reads CASSIREGTSYNEQFF. The DNA for the CDR3 is TGTGCCAGCAGTATACGGGAGGGCACCTCCTACAATGAGCAGTTCTTC.

This chain links TRBV7-3 with TRBJ2-3; a possible D gene is TRBD2 (6 bases). The CDR3 has 13 residues. CDR1 is SGHTA and CDR2 is FQGTGA in the germline V gene. V shed 5 bases and J shed 2 bases, with 8 bases lying between them. The CDR3 region has the DNA TGTGCCAGCAGCCGGGGGTACACAGATACGCAGTATTTT. This sequence encodes CASSRGYTDTQYF.

The gene calls are TRBV5-1 and TRBJ2-7; the D is unclear. CDR1 and CDR2 (germline): SGHRS, YFSETQ. This CDR3 is built from 17 residues. V was cut by 0 bases and J by 0 bases, with 16 bases left in between. CDR3 amino acids: CASSLDGSRSVSYEQYF. CDR3 coding DNA: TGCGCCAGCAGCTTGGATGGTAGTAGGTCCGTCTCCTACGAGCAGTACTTC. Variable domain in full (rest from reference TRBV5-1 and TRBJ2-7): KAGVTQTPRYLIKTRGQQVTLSCSPISGHRSVSWYQQTPGQGLQFLFEYFSETQRNKGNFPGRFSGRQFSNSRSEMNVSTLELGDSALYLCASSLDGSRSVSYEQYFGPGTRLTVT.

The V call is TRBV4-1, the J call TRBJ2-3; weak D call: TRBD2 (7 bases). Germline V gene data show CDR1 as MGHRA and CDR2 as YSYEKL. The CDR3 extends over 17 amino acids. Trimming pared 4 bases from V and 4 bases from J, leaving 21 bases between. CDR3 sequence reads: CASSRGGDGPSSDTQYF. Written as DNA, the CDR3 is TGCGCCAGCAGCCGAGGGGGGGACGGGCCCAGCTCAGATACGCAGTATTTT.

This clone showed up just once. The chain links TRBV7-8 to TRBJ1-2, with a weak D call TRBD1 (5 bases). This CDR3 has 14 residues. Germline CDR1 is SGHVS and CDR2 is FQNEAQ. Trimming cost V 2 bases and J 3 bases, with 10 bases left between them. Here the CDR3 DNA reads TGTGCCAGCAGCTTATCCTCCAGGGACTATGGCTACACCTTC. It is translated as CASSLSSRDYGYTF.

The chain joins TRBV7-9 to TRBJ2-5, with D maybe TRBD2 (6 bases). Between the trimmed V and J ends, which lost 5 bases and 5 bases, there was a span of 21 bases. The CDR3 consists of 16 residues. The germline CDR1 and CDR2 sequences are SEHNR and FQNEAQ (reference sequence). The CDR3 region is CASSLERAGLQETQYF. CDR3 DNA: TGTGCCAGCAGCCTCGAGCGGGCAGGCCTCCAGGAGACCCAGTACTTC.

This clone was seen only a few times. The chain carries TRBV13 and TRBJ2-7, with 10 nucleotides matching TRBD2. This CDR3 has 16 residues. Per the germline V gene, CDR1 is PRHDT and CDR2 is FYEKMQ (reference sequence). With 5 bases clipped from V and 2 bases from J, the junction kept 9 bases outside the gene matches. The CDR3 spells CASSPFSGGRTYEQYF. The CDR3 DNA reads as TGTGCCAGCAGCCCCTTTAGCGGGGGGAGGACCTACGAGCAGTACTTC.

This clone turned up a few times. CDR3: CASSLVGELSPLHF. CDR3 in DNA: TGTGCCAGCAGCTTAGTAGGAGAATTGTCACCCCTCCACTTT. The V gene is TRBV7-9, the J gene TRBJ1-6, with D unresolved. The CDR3 has 14 amino acids. Trimming stripped 1 base from V and 10 bases from J, with 11 bases between. The V gene's germline CDR1 is SEHNR and CDR2 FQNEAQ (reference sequence).

This sequence joins TRBV7-3 and TRBJ1-2, with 9 bases aligning to TRBD1. The CDR3 covers 12 residues. J lost 10 bases, V lost 4 bases, and 4 bases had no gene match. Germline lookup yields CDR1 SGHTA and CDR2 FQGTGA. The CDR3 nucleotides are TGTGCCAGCAGCTCGGGACAGGGTGACTACACCTTC. It codes for CASSSGQGDYTF.

The chain joins TRBV19 to TRBJ2-3, with 13 bases fitting TRBD2. The V segment lost 5 bases and the J segment 3 bases; nucleotides outside the gene matches: 11. This CDR3 has 18 residues. The V gene's germline CDR1 is LNHDA and CDR2 SQIVND (reference sequence). This CDR3 is CASSASLAGGPMTDTQYF. CDR3 bases: TGTGCCAGTAGTGCTTCACTAGCGGGAGGGCCAATGACAGATACGCAGTATTTT.

The gene calls are TRBV11-2 and TRBJ2-7, with 7 nucleotides matching TRBD2. This CDR3 comprises 15 residues. Germline V gene data show CDR1 as SGHAT and CDR2 as FQNNGV. V was pared by 3 bases and J by 3 bases, with 8 bases of the junction left unmatched. CDR3 nucleotide sequence: TGTGCCAGCAGCTTGATGGGGGGGGTTGGCTACGAGCAGTACTTC. As protein: CASSLMGGVGYEQYF.

The chain joins TRBV11-2 to TRBJ1-3; D might be TRBD1 (6 bases). V was shortened by 5 bases and J by 4 bases, with 18 bases between the two germline ends. The CDR3 spans 16 residues. CDR1 and CDR2 (germline): SGHAT, FQNNGV. The CDR3 nucleotides read TGTGCCAGCAGCCCCAGTCTGGGGGGCTCAGGAAACACCATATATTTT. Protein: CASSPSLGGSGNTIYF.

V is TRBV27 and J is TRBJ2-5; TRBD1 or TRBD2 may be the D gene (5 bases each). Judging by the DNA end, TRBJ2-7 fits better; the J call may be wrong. The CDR3 is 13 amino acids. The germline V gene has CDR1 MNHEY and CDR2 SMNVEV (reference sequence). The CDR3 protein is CASSWDGTYEQYF. CDR3 coding DNA: TGTGCCAGCAGTTGGGACGGAACCTACGAGCAGTACTTC.